The sequence of this TCR beta chain was determined in a study of OX40 agonist ivuxolimab in advanced cancers. Assay: immunoSEQ multiplex PCR; the TCRdb copy retains only in-frame clones and omits some. This table holds about 73,000 clones, 90% found once. The junction had 10 bases not matched to a gene; V was cut back by 3 bases and J by 2 bases. Germline lookup yields CDR1 KGHSH and CDR2 LQKENI. The CDR3 consists of 18 residues. This TCR was sampled from an adult with an advanced solid tumor such as melanoma, head and neck, liver or kidney cancer. The chain couples TRBV18 to TRBJ2-3; 11 nucleotides line up with TRBD2. The sample consisted of CD4+ or CD8+ T cells sorted from blood, taken in a trial of the OX40 agonist ivuxolimab. CDR3 coding DNA: TGTGCCAGCTCACCCCTGGGACTAGCGGCTTTCTCCACAGATACGCAGTATTTT. Translating it yields CASSPLGLAAFSTDTQYF.